A single sample is the source of the 6 T cell receptor beta chains below, sequenced in a study of blood T cells in healthy people across ages (dated by TCRdb to about 2015). Libraries were built with 5' RACE. TCRdb lists the instrument as Illumina HiSeq 2500. The second PCR ran for about 6 to 11 cycles and used a J-beta primer mix along with a sample-barcoded 5' primer. TCRdb itself trimmed the public reads at Q25 with fastp, ran MiXCR and retained productive beta chains. CDR3 protein sequences are deduplicated, and each keeps its most common genes and DNA. This sample is represented by some 900,000 distinct CDR3 sequences; under 35% of them were singletons. Jointly, the top ten make up around 16% of the sample. Sequenced: blood. Receptor source: a woman of 80 years or more in good health.

Here the CDR3 reads CASSDHGELFF. The CDR3 DNA sequence: TGCGCCAGCAGTGATCATGGGGAGCTGTTTTTT. The J gene is TRBJ2-2, the V gene TRBV10-2; no clear D. CDR3 size: 11 residues. V was clipped by 3 bases and J by 8 bases, with 4 bases between them. Germline values: CDR1 WSHSY, CDR2 SAAADI.

Many counts were recorded for this clonotype. The chain is built from TRBV12-3 or TRBV12-4 and TRBJ1-6, with 10 bases identical to TRBD1. The CDR3 sequence is 16 residues long. Trimming at V came to 5 bases and at J to 7 bases, leaving 8 bases not matched to a gene. CDR3 in amino acids: CASSRGTGAYNSPLHF. CDR3 coding DNA: TGTGCCAGCAGTAGAGGGACAGGGGCTTACAATTCACCCCTCCACTTT.

The chain joins TRBV27 to TRBJ2-7, with TRBD2 matching 12 bases. Per germline, CDR1 MNHEY and CDR2 SMNVEV (reference sequence). The trim removed 6 bases at V and 7 bases at J, leaving 28 bases unmatched. The CDR3 length is 21 residues. DNA of the CDR3: TGTGCCAGCAGCTCCTTGAGGGGGGAACTAGCGGGGGGATTCACCTACAATGAGCAGTACTTC. Its protein product is CASSSLRGELAGGFTYNEQYF.

This clonotype was seen a handful of times. The chain carries TRBV20-1 and TRBJ2-3; D may be TRBD1 or TRBD2 (5 bases each). V lost 2 bases to trimming and J lost 3 bases, with 12 bases between them. The germline V gene has CDR1 DFQATT and CDR2 SNEGSKA (reference sequence). The CDR3 is 14 residues long. CDR3 coding DNA: TGCAGTGCTAGATCCGGGACGACAACAGATACGCAGTATTTT. Translation gives CSARSGTTTDTQYF.

There are a few counts of this clonotype. The chain recombines TRBV6-5 with TRBJ1-1, with 9 bases lining up with TRBD1. The junction had 10 bases not matched to a gene; V was cut back by 4 bases and J by 1 base. This CDR3 has 17 residues. Germline V CDR1 and CDR2: MNHEY, SVGAGI. The CDR3 reads CASSSNRGQMGNTEAFF. CDR3 nucleotides: TGTGCCAGCAGTTCAAACAGGGGGCAGATGGGGAACACTGAAGCTTTCTTT.

Concerning this clonotype itself: One base away lies a much larger clone, so this may be a sequencing read error. The rearrangement links TRBV25-1 to TRBJ2-5, with TRBD1 matching 7 bases. The end of the DNA is better explained by TRBJ2-7, so the J call may be wrong. The length of the CDR3 is 14 residues. The germline CDR1 and CDR2 sequences are MGHDK and SYGVNS. CDR3 in DNA: TGTGCCGGTAGAGCAGACAGGGCCCCCTACGAGCAGTACTTC. Its protein is CAGRADRAPYEQYF.